What follows describes a single TCR beta chain. What it binds is not known. Germline V gives CDR1 SGHTA, CDR2 FQGNSA. CDR3 length: 14 amino acids. V was clipped by 5 bases and J by 7 bases, with 17 bases between them. The data derive from a study of long-term antiretroviral therapy in people with HIV. Study results and limitations: Diversity remained lower than transplant donor controls, even though it increased after ART.

At minimum, one pre-ART and two post-ART PBMC samples were obtained from each donor. The assay used was immunoSEQ (version v3.0), run at survey level. It was roughly 40,000-55,000 T-cell genomes per sample that sequencing targeted. Sequencing used immunoSEQ multiplex PCR; TCRdb keeps in-frame clones, though not all of them. Among over 14,000 clones listed, over 65% were seen once. Sequences were derived from unsorted PBMCs, sampled 1.3 years before starting antiretroviral therapy. The source of this sequence is a middle-aged man with HIV. J is TRBJ1-2 and V is TRBV7-2, with D possibly matching TRBD1 (6 bases). The CDR3 reads CASSREQGVFGYTF. DNA of the CDR3: TGTGCCAGCAGCCGCGAACAGGGAGTGTTTGGCTACACCTTC.